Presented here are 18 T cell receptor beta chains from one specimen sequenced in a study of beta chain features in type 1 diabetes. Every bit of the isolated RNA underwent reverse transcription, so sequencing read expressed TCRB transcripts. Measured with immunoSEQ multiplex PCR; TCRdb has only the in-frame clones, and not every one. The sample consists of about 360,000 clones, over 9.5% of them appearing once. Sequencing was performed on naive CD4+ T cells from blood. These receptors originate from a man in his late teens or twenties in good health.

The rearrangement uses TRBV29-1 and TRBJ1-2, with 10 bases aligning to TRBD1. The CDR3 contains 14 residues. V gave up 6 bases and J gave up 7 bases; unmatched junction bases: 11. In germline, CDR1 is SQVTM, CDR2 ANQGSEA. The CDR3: CSVLRGQGIAGYTF. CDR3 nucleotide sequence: TGCAGCGTCCTGAGGGGACAGGGGATCGCTGGCTACACCTTC.

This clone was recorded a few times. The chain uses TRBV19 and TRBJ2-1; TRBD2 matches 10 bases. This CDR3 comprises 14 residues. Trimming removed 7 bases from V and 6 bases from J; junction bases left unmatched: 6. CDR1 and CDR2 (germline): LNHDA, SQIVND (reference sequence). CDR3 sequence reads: CASNSGGAFNEQFF. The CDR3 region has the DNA TGTGCCAGTAACAGCGGGGGGGCCTTCAATGAGCAGTTCTTC.

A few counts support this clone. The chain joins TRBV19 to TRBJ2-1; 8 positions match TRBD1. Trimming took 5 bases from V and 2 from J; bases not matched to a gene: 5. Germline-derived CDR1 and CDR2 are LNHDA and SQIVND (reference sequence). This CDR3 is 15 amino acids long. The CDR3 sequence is CASSATGDPYNEQFF. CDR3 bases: TGTGCCAGTAGTGCGACAGGGGACCCCTACAATGAGCAGTTCTTC.

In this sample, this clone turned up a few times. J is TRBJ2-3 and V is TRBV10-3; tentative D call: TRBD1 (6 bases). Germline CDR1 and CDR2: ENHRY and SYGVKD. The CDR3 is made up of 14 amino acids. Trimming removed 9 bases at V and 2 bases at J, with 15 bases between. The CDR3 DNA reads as TGTGCCATACGGTCAGGGGCCCTCACAGATACGCAGTATTTT. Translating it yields CAIRSGALTDTQYF.

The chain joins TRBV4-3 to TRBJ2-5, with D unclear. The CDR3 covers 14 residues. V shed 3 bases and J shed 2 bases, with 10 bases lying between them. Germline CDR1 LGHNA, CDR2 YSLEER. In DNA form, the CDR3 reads TGCGCCAGCAGCCACTTCACACATCAAGAGACCCAGTACTTC. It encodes CASSHFTHQETQYF.

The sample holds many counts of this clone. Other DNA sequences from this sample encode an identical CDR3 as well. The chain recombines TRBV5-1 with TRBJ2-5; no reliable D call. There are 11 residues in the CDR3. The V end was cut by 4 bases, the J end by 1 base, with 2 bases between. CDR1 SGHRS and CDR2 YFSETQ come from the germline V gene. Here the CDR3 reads CASSLQETQYF. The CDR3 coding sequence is TGCGCCAGCAGCCTCCAAGAGACCCAGTACTTC.

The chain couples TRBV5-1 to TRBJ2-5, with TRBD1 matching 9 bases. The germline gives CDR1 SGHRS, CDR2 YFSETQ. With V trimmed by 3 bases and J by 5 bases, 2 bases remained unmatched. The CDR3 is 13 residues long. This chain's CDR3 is CASSWDRVETQYF. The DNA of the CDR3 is TGCGCCAGCAGCTGGGACAGGGTTGAGACCCAGTACTTC.

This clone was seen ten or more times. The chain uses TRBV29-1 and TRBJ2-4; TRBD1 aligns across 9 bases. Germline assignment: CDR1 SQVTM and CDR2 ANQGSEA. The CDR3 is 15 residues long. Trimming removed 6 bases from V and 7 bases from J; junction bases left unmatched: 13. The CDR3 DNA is TGCAGCGTAAAACCGGGACAGGGAGGCCGGAACATTCAGTACTTC. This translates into CSVKPGQGGRNIQYF.

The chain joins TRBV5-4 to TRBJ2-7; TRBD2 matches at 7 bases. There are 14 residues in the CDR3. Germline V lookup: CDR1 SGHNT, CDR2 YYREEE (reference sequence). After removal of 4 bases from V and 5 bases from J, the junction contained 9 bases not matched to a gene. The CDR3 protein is CASSLGEGTNEQYF. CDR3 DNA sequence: TGTGCCAGCAGCCTCGGGGAGGGAACCAACGAGCAGTACTTC.

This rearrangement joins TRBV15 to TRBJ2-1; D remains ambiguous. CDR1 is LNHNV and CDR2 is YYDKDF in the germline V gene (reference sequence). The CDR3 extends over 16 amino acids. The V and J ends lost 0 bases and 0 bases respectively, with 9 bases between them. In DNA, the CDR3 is TGTGCCACCAGCAGAGATCAGGTTAGCTCCTACAATGAGCAGTTCTTC. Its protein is CATSRDQVSSYNEQFF.

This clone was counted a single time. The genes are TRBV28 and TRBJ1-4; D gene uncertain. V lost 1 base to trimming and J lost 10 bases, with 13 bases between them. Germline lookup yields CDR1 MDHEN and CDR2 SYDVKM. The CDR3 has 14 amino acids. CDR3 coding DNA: TGTGCCAGCAGTTTATCCGGGGATTGGGGAAAACTGTTTTTT. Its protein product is CASSLSGDWGKLFF.

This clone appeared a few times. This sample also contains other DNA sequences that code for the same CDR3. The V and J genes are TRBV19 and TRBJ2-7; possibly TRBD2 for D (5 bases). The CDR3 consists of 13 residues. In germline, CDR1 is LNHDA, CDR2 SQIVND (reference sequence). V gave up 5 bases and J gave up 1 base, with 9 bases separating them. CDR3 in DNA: TGTGCCAGTAGTCCGACGGGATCCTACGAGCAGTACTTC. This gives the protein CASSPTGSYEQYF.

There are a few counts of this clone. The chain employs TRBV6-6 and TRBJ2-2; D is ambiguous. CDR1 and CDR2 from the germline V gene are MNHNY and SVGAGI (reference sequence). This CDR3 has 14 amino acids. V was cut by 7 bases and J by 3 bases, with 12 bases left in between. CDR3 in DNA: TGTGCCAGCACCACCCTCCGGGACACCGGGGAGCTGTTTTTT. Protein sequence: CASTTLRDTGELFF.

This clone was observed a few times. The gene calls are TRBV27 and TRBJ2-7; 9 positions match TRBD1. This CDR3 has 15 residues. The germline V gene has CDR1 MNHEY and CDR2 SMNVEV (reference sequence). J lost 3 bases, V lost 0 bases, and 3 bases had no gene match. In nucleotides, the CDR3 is TGTGCCAGCAGTTTATCCCCGGGACAGGGCTACGAGCAGTACTTC. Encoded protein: CASSLSPGQGYEQYF.

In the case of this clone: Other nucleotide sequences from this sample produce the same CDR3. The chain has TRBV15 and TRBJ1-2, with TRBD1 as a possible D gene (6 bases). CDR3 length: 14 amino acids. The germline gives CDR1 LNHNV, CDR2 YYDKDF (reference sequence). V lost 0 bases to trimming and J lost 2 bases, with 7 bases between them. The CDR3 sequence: CATSRDRGNYGYTF. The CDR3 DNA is TGTGCCACCAGCAGAGACAGGGGAAACTATGGCTACACCTTC. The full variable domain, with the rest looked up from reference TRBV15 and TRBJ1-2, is DAMVIQNPRYQVTQFGKPVTLSCSQTLNHNVMYWYQQKSSQAPKLLFHYYDKDFNNEADTPDNFQSRRPNTSFCFLDIRSPGLGDTAMYLCATSRDRGNYGYTFGSGTRLTVV.

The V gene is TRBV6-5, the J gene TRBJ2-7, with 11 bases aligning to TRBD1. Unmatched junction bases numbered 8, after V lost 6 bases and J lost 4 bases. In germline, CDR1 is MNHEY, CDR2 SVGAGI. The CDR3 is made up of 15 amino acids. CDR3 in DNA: TGTGCCAGCAGCAAAAGGACAGGGGGCTGGTACGAGCAGTACTTC. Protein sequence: CASSKRTGGWYEQYF.

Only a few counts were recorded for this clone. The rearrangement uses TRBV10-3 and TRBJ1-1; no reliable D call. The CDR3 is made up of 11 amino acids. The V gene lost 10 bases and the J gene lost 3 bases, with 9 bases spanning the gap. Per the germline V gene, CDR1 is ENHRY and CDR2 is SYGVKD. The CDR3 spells CATSQDTEAFF. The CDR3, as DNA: TGTGCCACCAGCCAGGACACTGAAGCTTTCTTT.

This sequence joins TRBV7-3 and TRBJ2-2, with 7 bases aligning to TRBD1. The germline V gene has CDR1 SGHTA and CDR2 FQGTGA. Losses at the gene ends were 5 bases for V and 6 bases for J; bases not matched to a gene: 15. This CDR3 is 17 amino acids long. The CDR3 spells CASSPRQTGLGAGELFF. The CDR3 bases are TGTGCCAGCAGCCCAAGACAGACAGGGCTAGGAGCCGGGGAGCTGTTTTTT.